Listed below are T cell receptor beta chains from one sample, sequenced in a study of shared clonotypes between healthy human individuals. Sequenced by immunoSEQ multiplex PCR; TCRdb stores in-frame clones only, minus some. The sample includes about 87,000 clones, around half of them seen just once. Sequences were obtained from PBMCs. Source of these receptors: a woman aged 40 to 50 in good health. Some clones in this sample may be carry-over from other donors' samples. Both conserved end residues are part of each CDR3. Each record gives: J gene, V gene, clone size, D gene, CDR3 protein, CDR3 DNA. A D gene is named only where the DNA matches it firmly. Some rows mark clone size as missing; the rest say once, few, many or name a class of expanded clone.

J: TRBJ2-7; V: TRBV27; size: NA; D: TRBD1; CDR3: CASSLLGGLQYF; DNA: TGTGCCAGCAGTTTACTAGGGGGCCTGCAGTACTTC
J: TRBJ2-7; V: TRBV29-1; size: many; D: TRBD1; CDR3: CSVEGMGQGTYEQYF; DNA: TGCAGCGTTGAAGGGATGGGACAGGGCACCTACGAGCAGTACTTC
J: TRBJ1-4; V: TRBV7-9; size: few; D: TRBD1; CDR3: CASSHRGPDEKLFF; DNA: TGTGCCAGCAGCCACAGGGGGCCGGATGAAAAACTGTTTTTT
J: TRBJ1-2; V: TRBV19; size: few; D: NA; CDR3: CASRVFQDSYGYTF; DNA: TGTGCCAGTCGGGTCTTTCAGGACAGCTATGGCTACACCTTC
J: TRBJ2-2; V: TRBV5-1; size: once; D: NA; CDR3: CASSPSEHSSGELFF; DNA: TGCGCCAGCAGCCCCTCAGAGCACAGTTCCGGGGAGCTGTTTTTT
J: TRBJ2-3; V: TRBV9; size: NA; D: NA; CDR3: CASSLEGADTQYF; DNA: TGTGCCAGCAGCTTGGAAGGCGCAGATACGCAGTATTTT
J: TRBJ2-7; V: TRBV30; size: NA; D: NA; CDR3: CAWQLGGEQYF; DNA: TGTGCCTGGCAGCTTGGGGGCGAGCAGTACTTC
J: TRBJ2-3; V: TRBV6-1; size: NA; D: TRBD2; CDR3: CASSEARGRGTDTQYF; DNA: TGTGCCAGCAGTGAAGCGCGCGGGAGGGGCACAGATACGCAGTATTTT
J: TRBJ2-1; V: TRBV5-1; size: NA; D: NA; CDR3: CASSSTAPYNEQFF; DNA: TGCGCCAGCAGCTCGACAGCCCCCTACAATGAGCAGTTCTTC
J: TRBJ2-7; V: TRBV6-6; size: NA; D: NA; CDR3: CASSYSPQGTNEQYF; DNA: TGTGCCAGCAGTTACTCGCCACAGGGTACCAACGAGCAGTACTTC
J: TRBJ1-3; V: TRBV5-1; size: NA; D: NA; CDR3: CASSPIPVGSGNTIYF; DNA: TGCGCCAGCAGCCCAATTCCCGTGGGCTCTGGAAACACCATATATTTT
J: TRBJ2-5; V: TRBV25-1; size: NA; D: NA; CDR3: CASSVIRGLGETQYF; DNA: TGTGCCAGCAGTGTCATCCGGGGTTTGGGAGAGACCCAGTACTTC
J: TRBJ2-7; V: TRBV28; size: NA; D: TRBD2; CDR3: CASSLTAGGYEQYF; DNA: TGTGCCAGCAGTTTGACAGCGGGAGGGTACGAGCAGTACTTC
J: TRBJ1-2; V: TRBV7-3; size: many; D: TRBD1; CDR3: CASSPTGQGDGYTF; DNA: TGTGCCAGCAGCCCCACCGGGCAGGGGGATGGCTACACCTTC
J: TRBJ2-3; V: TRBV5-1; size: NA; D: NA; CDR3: CASSLLRGYGRSTDTQYF; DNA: TGCGCCAGCAGCCTCCTACGGGGTTACGGGAGAAGCACAGATACGCAGTATTTT